These T cell receptor beta chains were read from a single sample in a study of blood T cell repertoires in COVID-19. The method was immunoSEQ multiplex PCR; TCRdb's version includes in-frame clones alone and lacks a portion of them. The data show tens of thousands of clones, around 90% seen once. Sequenced input: peripheral blood. All receptors derive from a human donor in a cohort sampled during active COVID-19. CDR3s include the opening cysteine and the closing phenylalanine or tryptophan. The order of the fields is V gene, J gene, clone size, D gene, CDR3 protein, CDR3 DNA. The D gene is left open where the match is weak. Size values are once, few and many counts, or a class for expanded clones, and some rows have none.

v_gene: TRBV3-1/TRBV3-2
j_gene: TRBJ2-3
abundance: -
d_gene: -
CDR3aa: CASSPTITTGGTQYF
CDR3nt: TGTGCCAGCAGCCCCACAATCACGACAGGAGGTACGCAGTATTTT

v_gene: TRBV12-3/TRBV12-4
j_gene: TRBJ2-3
abundance: medium-sized
d_gene: -
CDR3aa: CASSPRATQYF
CDR3nt: TGTGCCAGCAGCCCCAGGGCTACGCAGTATTTT

v_gene: TRBV3-1/TRBV3-2
j_gene: TRBJ1-1
abundance: -
d_gene: TRBD1
CDR3aa: CASSRGQALALSPLF
CDR3nt: TGTGCCAGCAGCCGGGGACAGGCCCTCGCCTTGTCTCCCCTCTTT

v_gene: TRBV9
j_gene: TRBJ1-2
abundance: -
d_gene: TRBD1
CDR3aa: CASSLGGGQWANYGYTF
CDR3nt: TGTGCCAGCAGCTTAGGAGGGGGACAGTGGGCTAACTATGGCTACACCTTC

v_gene: TRBV19
j_gene: TRBJ1-1
abundance: -
d_gene: -
CDR3aa: CASTRGPEAFF
CDR3nt: TGTGCCAGCACACGAGGTCCTGAAGCTTTCTTT

v_gene: TRBV18
j_gene: TRBJ1-3
abundance: -
d_gene: -
CDR3aa: CASSPNRDPSSGNTIYF
CDR3nt: TGTGCCAGCTCACCGAACAGGGACCCGAGCTCTGGAAACACCATATATTTT

v_gene: TRBV20-1
j_gene: TRBJ2-3
abundance: -
d_gene: TRBD2
CDR3aa: CSASGGGAIADTQYF
CDR3nt: TGCAGTGCTAGTGGCGGGGGGGCCATCGCAGATACGCAGTATTTT

v_gene: TRBV9
j_gene: TRBJ1-2
abundance: -
d_gene: TRBD1
CDR3aa: CASSVLQGNYGYTF
CDR3nt: TGTGCCAGCAGCGTCCTACAGGGGAACTATGGCTACACCTTC

v_gene: TRBV9
j_gene: TRBJ1-2
abundance: -
d_gene: TRBD1
CDR3aa: CASSGAGGNYGYTF
CDR3nt: TGTGCCAGCAGCGGGGCAGGGGGAAACTATGGCTACACCTTC

v_gene: TRBV6-1
j_gene: TRBJ2-1
abundance: -
d_gene: TRBD1
CDR3aa: CASSEAIQGDEQFF
CDR3nt: TGTGCCAGCAGTGAAGCTATCCAGGGGGATGAGCAGTTCTTC

v_gene: TRBV19
j_gene: TRBJ1-4
abundance: once
d_gene: -
CDR3aa: CASKSSLWTNEKLFF
CDR3nt: TGTGCCAGTAAATCGAGTCTGTGGACTAATGAAAAACTGTTTTTT

v_gene: TRBV30
j_gene: TRBJ1-3
abundance: -
d_gene: -
CDR3aa: CAWSGTGGGNTIYF
CDR3nt: TGTGCCTGGAGTGGTACGGGGGGCGGAAACACCATATATTTT

v_gene: TRBV4-3
j_gene: TRBJ1-4
abundance: -
d_gene: -
CDR3aa: CASSPEGVPSTNEKLFF
CDR3nt: TGCGCCAGCAGCCCAGAAGGGGTTCCCAGCACTAATGAAAAACTGTTTTTT

v_gene: TRBV6-2/TRBV6-3
j_gene: TRBJ1-2
abundance: -
d_gene: -
CDR3aa: CASSFSSSRGVDYGYTF
CDR3nt: TGTGCCAGCAGTTTTTCAAGTTCGCGGGGAGTAGACTATGGCTACACCTTC

v_gene: TRBV2
j_gene: TRBJ2-5
abundance: -
d_gene: -
CDR3aa: CASRAGSGETQYF
CDR3nt: TGTGCCAGCAGGGCCGGGTCCGGAGAGACCCAGTACTTC

v_gene: TRBV29-1
j_gene: TRBJ1-2
abundance: -
d_gene: -
CDR3aa: CSVVVGLSYGYTF
CDR3nt: TGCAGCGTTGTTGTGGGGCTTTCCTATGGCTACACCTTC

v_gene: TRBV7-9
j_gene: TRBJ1-2
abundance: -
d_gene: TRBD1
CDR3aa: CASSLEPGGNYGYTF
CDR3nt: TGTGCCAGCAGCTTAGAGCCAGGGGGAAACTATGGCTACACCTTC

v_gene: TRBV6-5
j_gene: TRBJ2-1
abundance: -
d_gene: -
CDR3aa: CASSLGGYRGSEQFF
CDR3nt: TGTGCCAGCAGTTTAGGGGGTTATAGGGGTAGTGAGCAGTTCTTC

v_gene: TRBV5-6
j_gene: TRBJ2-2
abundance: -
d_gene: TRBD1
CDR3aa: CASGQGAGELFF
CDR3nt: TGTGCCAGCGGACAGGGGGCCGGGGAGCTGTTTTTT

v_gene: TRBV28
j_gene: TRBJ2-4
abundance: -
d_gene: -
CDR3aa: CASSPGLPGNIQYF
CDR3nt: TGTGCCAGCAGTCCTGGACTCCCGGGGAACATTCAGTACTTC

v_gene: TRBV7-2
j_gene: TRBJ2-3
abundance: -
d_gene: -
CDR3aa: CASSLAPSPTDTQYF
CDR3nt: TGTGCCAGCAGCTTAGCCCCTAGCCCCACAGATACGCAGTATTTT

v_gene: TRBV7-8
j_gene: TRBJ2-1
abundance: -
d_gene: TRBD1
CDR3aa: CASSSEAGTGGVGQFF
CDR3nt: TGTGCCAGCAGCTCCGAAGCCGGGACAGGGGGCGTCGGGCAGTTCTTC

v_gene: TRBV3-1/TRBV3-2
j_gene: TRBJ2-5
abundance: -
d_gene: TRBD2
CDR3aa: CASSQGLVQETQYF
CDR3nt: TGTGCCAGCAGCCAGGGACTAGTCCAAGAGACCCAGTACTTC

v_gene: TRBV7-9
j_gene: TRBJ2-2
abundance: -
d_gene: -
CDR3aa: CASNLINGELFF
CDR3nt: TGTGCCAGCAATTTAATTAACGGGGAGCTGTTTTTT

v_gene: TRBV24-1
j_gene: TRBJ1-6
abundance: -
d_gene: -
CDR3aa: CATSEQGFNSPLHF
CDR3nt: TGTGCCACCAGTGAGCAGGGGTTTAATTCACCCCTCCACTTT

v_gene: TRBV14
j_gene: TRBJ2-3
abundance: -
d_gene: -
CDR3aa: CASSQSADTQYF
CDR3nt: TGTGCCAGCAGCCAATCAGCAGATACGCAGTATTTT

v_gene: TRBV6-5
j_gene: TRBJ1-6
abundance: -
d_gene: -
CDR3aa: CASSTGLGNSPLHF
CDR3nt: TGTGCCAGCTCCACAGGGTTGGGAAATTCACCCCTCCACTTT

v_gene: TRBV9
j_gene: TRBJ1-2
abundance: -
d_gene: -
CDR3aa: CASSDGLYGYTF
CDR3nt: TGTGCCAGCAGCGATGGACTCTATGGCTACACCTTC

v_gene: TRBV4-1
j_gene: TRBJ1-5
abundance: few
d_gene: TRBD1
CDR3aa: CASRIGTVNQPQHF
CDR3nt: TGCGCCAGCCGTATCGGGACAGTCAATCAGCCCCAGCATTTT

v_gene: TRBV6-6
j_gene: TRBJ1-1
abundance: once
d_gene: -
CDR3aa: CASSSGTVNTEAFF
CDR3nt: TGTGCCAGCAGCTCCGGGACTGTGAACACTGAAGCTTTCTTT

v_gene: TRBV16
j_gene: TRBJ2-1
abundance: -
d_gene: -
CDR3aa: CASSQLGVGGTSYNEQFF
CDR3nt: TGTGCCAGCAGCCAATTAGGGGTTGGCGGGACTTCCTACAATGAGCAGTTCTTC

v_gene: TRBV19
j_gene: TRBJ1-5
abundance: -
d_gene: -
CDR3aa: CASSRDWTVRNQPQHF
CDR3nt: TGTGCCAGTAGTAGAGACTGGACAGTCAGGAATCAGCCCCAGCATTTT

v_gene: TRBV15
j_gene: TRBJ2-3
abundance: -
d_gene: -
CDR3aa: CATSVGPGRSDTQYF
CDR3nt: TGTGCCACCAGCGTAGGGCCAGGGAGGAGTGATACGCAGTATTTT

v_gene: TRBV7-2
j_gene: TRBJ1-5
abundance: -
d_gene: TRBD1
CDR3aa: CASSLGGQGNQPQHF
CDR3nt: TGTGCCAGCAGCTTAGGGGGACAGGGAAATCAGCCCCAGCATTTT

v_gene: TRBV6-1
j_gene: TRBJ1-5
abundance: -
d_gene: -
CDR3aa: CASSALTGTSNQPQHF
CDR3nt: TGTGCCAGCAGTGCCCTAACGGGTACTAGCAATCAGCCCCAGCATTTT

v_gene: TRBV4-2
j_gene: TRBJ1-2
abundance: -
d_gene: -
CDR3aa: CASSQDGLSLYGYTF
CDR3nt: TGTGCCAGCAGCCAAGATGGGCTCAGTCTTTATGGCTACACCTTC

v_gene: TRBV19
j_gene: TRBJ2-1
abundance: -
d_gene: TRBD1
CDR3aa: CASSINGQGRNEQFF
CDR3nt: TGTGCCAGTAGTATCAACGGACAGGGGCGGAATGAGCAGTTCTTC

v_gene: TRBV12-3/TRBV12-4
j_gene: TRBJ1-3
abundance: -
d_gene: -
CDR3aa: CASSLGGNTIYF
CDR3nt: TGTGCCAGCAGTTTGGGAGGGAACACCATATATTTT